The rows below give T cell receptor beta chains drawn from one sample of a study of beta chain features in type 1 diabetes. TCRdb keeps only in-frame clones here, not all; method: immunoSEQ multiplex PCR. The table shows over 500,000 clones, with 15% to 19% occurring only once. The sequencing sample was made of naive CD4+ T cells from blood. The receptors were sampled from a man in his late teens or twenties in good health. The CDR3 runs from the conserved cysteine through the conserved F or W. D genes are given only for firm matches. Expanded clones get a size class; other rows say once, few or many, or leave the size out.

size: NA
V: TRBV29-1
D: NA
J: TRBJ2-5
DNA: TGCAGCGCCCAGGGAAGTGAGGAGACCCAGTACTTC
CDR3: CSAQGSEETQYF

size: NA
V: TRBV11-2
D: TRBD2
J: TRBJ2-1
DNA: TGTGCCAGCAGCTTTCGGGGGGGCAATGAGCAGTTCTTC
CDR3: CASSFRGGNEQFF

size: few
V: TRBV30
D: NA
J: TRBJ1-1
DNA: TGTGCCTGGAACACAAGGGGTTTTAGCACTGAAGCTTTCTTT
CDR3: CAWNTRGFSTEAFF

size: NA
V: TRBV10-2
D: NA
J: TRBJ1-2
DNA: TGCGCCAGCAGTGAGTCATCAGGGCACTATGGCTACACCTTC
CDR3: CASSESSGHYGYTF

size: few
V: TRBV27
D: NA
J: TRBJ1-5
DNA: TGTGCCAGCAGTTTACTCAGGGAGTTCAATCAGCCCCAGCATTTT
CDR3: CASSLLREFNQPQHF

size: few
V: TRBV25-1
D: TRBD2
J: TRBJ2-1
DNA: TGTGCCAGCAGTGATCGACTAGCGGGAGAGCAGTTCTTC
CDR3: CASSDRLAGEQFF

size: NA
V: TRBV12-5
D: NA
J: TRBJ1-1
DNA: TGTGCTAGTGGCCTCATAGGGACTGAAGCTTTCTTT
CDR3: CASGLIGTEAFF

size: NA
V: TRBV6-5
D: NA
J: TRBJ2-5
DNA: TGTGCCAGCAGTCCAGGGAGGGAGACCCAGTACTTC
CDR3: CASSPGRETQYF

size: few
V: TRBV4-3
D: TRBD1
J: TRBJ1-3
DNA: TGCGCCAGCAGCCTCGGACAGGGGGCTGGAAACACCATATATTTT
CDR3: CASSLGQGAGNTIYF

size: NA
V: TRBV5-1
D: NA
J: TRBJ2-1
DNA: TGCGCCAGCAGCTTGGCGTCAGGTCCGGGATATGAGCAGTTCTTC
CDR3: CASSLASGPGYEQFF

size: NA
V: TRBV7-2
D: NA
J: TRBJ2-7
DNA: TGTGCCAGCAGCCCACTGGGACTCTCCTACGAGCAGTACTTC
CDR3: CASSPLGLSYEQYF

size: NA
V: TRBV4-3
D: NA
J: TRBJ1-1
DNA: TGCGCCAGCAGCCAAGGACCCCGGCAGGGGAACACTGAAGCTTTCTTT
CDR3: CASSQGPRQGNTEAFF

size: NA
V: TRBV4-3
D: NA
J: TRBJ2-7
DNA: TGCGCCAGCAGCCAAGTTCGGGGGAGTGTGTCCTACGAGCAGTACTTC
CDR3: CASSQVRGSVSYEQYF

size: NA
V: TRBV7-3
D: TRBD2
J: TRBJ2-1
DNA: TGTGCCAGCAGCTTAACGACATCCCCGGGACTAGCAACTAGTGAGCAGTTCTTC
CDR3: CASSLTTSPGLATSEQFF

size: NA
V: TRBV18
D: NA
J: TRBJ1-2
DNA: TGTGCCAGCTCACCAGAGGTCCTTCTCTCGGTCTATGGCTACACCTTC
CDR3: CASSPEVLLSVYGYTF

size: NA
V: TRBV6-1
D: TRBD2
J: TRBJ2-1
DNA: TGTGCCAGCAGTGACCGATCTAGCGGGAGGATTCAGGACAATGAGCAGTTCTTC
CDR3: CASSDRSSGRIQDNEQFF

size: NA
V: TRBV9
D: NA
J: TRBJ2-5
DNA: TGTGCCAGCAGCGTAGTACAGGAGTTAGGGACCCAGTACTTC
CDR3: CASSVVQELGTQYF

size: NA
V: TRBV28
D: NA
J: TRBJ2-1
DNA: TGTGCCAGCTATAAGGGGGGAGCCTACAATGAGCAGTTCTTC
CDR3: CASYKGGAYNEQFF

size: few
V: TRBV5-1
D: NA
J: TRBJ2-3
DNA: TGCGCCAGCAGCTCCCAATACGGTGGCACAGATACGCAGTATTTT
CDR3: CASSSQYGGTDTQYF

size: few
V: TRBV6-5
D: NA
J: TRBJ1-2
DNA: TGTGCCAGCGGGGATCAGATTAACTATGGCTACACCTTC
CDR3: CASGDQINYGYTF

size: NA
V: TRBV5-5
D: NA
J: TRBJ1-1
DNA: TGTGCCAGCAGCTTGGGTCCAGGGTCGCAAACTGAAGCTTTCTTT
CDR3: CASSLGPGSQTEAFF

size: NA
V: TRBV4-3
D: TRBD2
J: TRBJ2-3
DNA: TGCGCCAGCAGCCAAGATCTGGCTAGCGGGGGGGCCCGGGATACGCAGTATTTT
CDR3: CASSQDLASGGARDTQYF